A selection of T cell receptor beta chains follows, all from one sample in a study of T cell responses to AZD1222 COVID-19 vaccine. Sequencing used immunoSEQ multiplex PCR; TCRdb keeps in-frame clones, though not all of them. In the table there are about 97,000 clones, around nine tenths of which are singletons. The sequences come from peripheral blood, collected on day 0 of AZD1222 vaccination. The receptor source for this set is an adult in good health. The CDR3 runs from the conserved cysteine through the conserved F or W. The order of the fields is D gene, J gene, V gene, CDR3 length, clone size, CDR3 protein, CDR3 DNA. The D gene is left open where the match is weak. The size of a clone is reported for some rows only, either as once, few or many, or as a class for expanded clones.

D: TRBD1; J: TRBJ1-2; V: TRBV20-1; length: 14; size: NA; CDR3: CSASKRDSNYGYTF; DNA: TGCAGTGCTAGTAAACGGGACAGTAACTATGGCTACACCTTC
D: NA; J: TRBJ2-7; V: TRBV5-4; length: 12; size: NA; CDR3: CASSHTRDEQYF; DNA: TGTGCCAGCAGCCATACTAGAGACGAGCAGTACTTC
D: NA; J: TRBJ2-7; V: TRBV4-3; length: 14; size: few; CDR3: CASSQESVTYEQYF; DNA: TGCGCCAGCAGCCAAGAATCGGTCACCTACGAGCAGTACTTC
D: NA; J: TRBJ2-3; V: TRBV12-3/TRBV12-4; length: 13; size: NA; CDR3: CASLPWGTDTQYF; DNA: TGTGCCAGCTTACCGTGGGGCACAGATACGCAGTATTTT
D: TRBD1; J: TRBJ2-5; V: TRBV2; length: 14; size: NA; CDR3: CASRETGKGETQYF; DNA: TGTGCCAGCAGGGAGACAGGGAAGGGAGAGACCCAGTACTTC
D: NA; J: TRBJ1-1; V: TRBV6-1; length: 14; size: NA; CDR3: CASSEGGPNTEAFF; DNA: TGTGCCAGCAGTGAAGGGGGCCCAAACACTGAAGCTTTCTTT
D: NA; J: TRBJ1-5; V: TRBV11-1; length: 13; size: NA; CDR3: CASSLFPGEPQHF; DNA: TGTGCCAGCAGCTTATTCCCCGGGGAGCCCCAGCATTTT
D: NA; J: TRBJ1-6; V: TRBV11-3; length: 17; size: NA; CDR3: CASSLAGPTAGNSPLHF; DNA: TGTGCCAGCAGCTTAGCTGGGCCAACGGCAGGTAATTCACCCCTCCACTTT
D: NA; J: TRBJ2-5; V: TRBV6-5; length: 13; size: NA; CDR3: CASRGPRDETQYF; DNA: TGTGCCAGCAGAGGACCGCGGGACGAGACCCAGTACTTC
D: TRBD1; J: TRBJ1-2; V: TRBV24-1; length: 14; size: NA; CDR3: CATNSRDRGYGYTF; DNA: TGTGCCACCAATTCTAGGGACAGGGGCTATGGCTACACCTTC
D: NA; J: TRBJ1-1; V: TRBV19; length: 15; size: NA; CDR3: CASSDLGTGNTEAFF; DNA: TGTGCCAGTAGCGACCTAGGGACGGGAAACACTGAAGCTTTCTTT
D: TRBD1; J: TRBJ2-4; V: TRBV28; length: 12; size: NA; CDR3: CASGTGRNIQYF; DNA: TGTGCCAGTGGGACAGGGAGGAACATTCAGTACTTC
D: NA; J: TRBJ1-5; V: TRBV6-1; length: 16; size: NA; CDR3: CASSEANGYSNQPQHF; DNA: TGTGCCAGCAGTGAAGCGAACGGTTATAGCAATCAGCCCCAGCATTTT
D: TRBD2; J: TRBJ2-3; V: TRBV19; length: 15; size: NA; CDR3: CASSSAGGQTDTQYF; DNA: TGTGCCAGTAGTTCCGCGGGGGGGCAGACAGATACGCAGTATTTT
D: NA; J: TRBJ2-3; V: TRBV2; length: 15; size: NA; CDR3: CASSRGIMEGDTQYF; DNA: TGTGCCAGCAGTCGTGGGATTATGGAGGGAGATACGCAGTATTTT
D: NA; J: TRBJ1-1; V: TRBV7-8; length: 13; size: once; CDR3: CASSFWGDTEAFF; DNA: TGTGCCAGCAGCTTTTGGGGTGACACTGAAGCTTTCTTT
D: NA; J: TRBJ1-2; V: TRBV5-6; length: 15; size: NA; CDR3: CASSLAERKYYGYTF; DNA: TGTGCCAGCAGCTTGGCGGAGAGGAAGTACTATGGCTACACCTTC
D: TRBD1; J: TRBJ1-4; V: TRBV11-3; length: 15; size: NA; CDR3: CASSIGQEANEKLFF; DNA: TGTGCCAGCAGCATTGGACAGGAAGCTAATGAAAAACTGTTTTTT
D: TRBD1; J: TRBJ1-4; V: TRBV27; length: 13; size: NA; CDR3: CAGQGTGNEKLFF; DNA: TGTGCAGGACAGGGTACGGGGAATGAAAAACTGTTTTTT
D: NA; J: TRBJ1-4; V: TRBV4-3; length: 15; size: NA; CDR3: CASSLWVTTNEKLFF; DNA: TGCGCCAGCAGCCTGTGGGTGACAACTAATGAAAAACTGTTTTTT
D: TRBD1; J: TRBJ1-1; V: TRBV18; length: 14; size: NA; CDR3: CASSRDRKNTEAFF; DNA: TGTGCCAGCTCAAGGGACAGGAAAAACACTGAAGCTTTCTTT
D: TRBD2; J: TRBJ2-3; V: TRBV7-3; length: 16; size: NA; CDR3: CASSSGLAAGTDTQYF; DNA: TGTGCCAGCAGCTCCGGACTAGCGGCCGGCACAGATACGCAGTATTTT
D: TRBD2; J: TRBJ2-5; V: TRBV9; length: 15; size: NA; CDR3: CASSVGTSGEETQYF; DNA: TGTGCCAGCAGCGTGGGGACTAGCGGGGAAGAGACCCAGTACTTC
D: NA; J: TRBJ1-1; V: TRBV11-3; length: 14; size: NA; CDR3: CASSLGQRNTEAFF; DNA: TGTGCCAGCAGCTTAGGGCAACGGAACACTGAAGCTTTCTTT
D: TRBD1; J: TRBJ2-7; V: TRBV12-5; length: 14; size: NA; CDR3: CASGLGQGANEQYF; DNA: TGTGCTAGTGGTCTCGGACAGGGGGCCAACGAGCAGTACTTC
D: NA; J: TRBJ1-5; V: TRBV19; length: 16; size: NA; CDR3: CASRKGGVNGNQPQHF; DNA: TGTGCCAGTAGGAAGGGAGGTGTTAATGGCAATCAGCCCCAGCATTTT
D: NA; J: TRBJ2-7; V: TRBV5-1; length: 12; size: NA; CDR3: CASSFTGNEQYF; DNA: TGCGCCAGCAGCTTTACTGGGAACGAGCAGTACTTC
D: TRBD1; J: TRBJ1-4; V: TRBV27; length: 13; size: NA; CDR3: CASARTGVGKLFF; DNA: TGTGCCAGCGCCCGGACAGGGGTGGGAAAACTGTTTTTT
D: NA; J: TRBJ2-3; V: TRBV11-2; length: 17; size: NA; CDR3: CASSLFGGTPSTDTQYF; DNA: TGTGCCAGCAGCTTATTTGGCGGGACACCTAGCACAGATACGCAGTATTTT
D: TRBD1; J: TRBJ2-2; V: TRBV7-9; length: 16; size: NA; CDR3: CASSFPTGENTGELFF; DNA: TGTGCCAGCAGCTTCCCGACAGGGGAGAACACCGGGGAGCTGTTTTTT
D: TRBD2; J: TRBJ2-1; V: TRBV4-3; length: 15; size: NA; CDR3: CASSQGTSRNNEQFF; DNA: TGCGCCAGCAGCCAAGGGACTAGCCGTAACAATGAGCAGTTCTTC
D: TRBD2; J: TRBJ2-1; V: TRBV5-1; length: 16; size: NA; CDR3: CASSLVPSGGLNEQFF; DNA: TGCGCCAGCAGCTTGGTTCCCAGCGGGGGGTTGAATGAGCAGTTCTTC
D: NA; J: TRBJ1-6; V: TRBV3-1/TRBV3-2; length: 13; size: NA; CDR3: CASSPGLRSPLHF; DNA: TGTGCCAGCAGCCCCGGCCTCCGGTCACCCCTCCACTTT
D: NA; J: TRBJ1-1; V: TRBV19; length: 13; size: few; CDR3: CASLGVPNTEAFF; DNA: TGTGCCAGCCTCGGGGTGCCGAACACTGAAGCTTTCTTT
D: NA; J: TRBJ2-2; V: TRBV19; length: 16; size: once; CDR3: CASNSRGVTNTGELFF; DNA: TGTGCCAGTAATTCCAGGGGAGTAACGAACACCGGGGAGCTGTTTTTT
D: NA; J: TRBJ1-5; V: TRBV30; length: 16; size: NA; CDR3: CAWSPLGTRVGQPQHF; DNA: TGTGCCTGGAGCCCCCTGGGGACAAGGGTTGGTCAGCCCCAGCATTTT
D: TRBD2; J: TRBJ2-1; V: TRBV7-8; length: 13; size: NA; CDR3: CASSLAGGHEQFF; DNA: TGTGCCAGCAGCTTAGCGGGAGGGCATGAGCAGTTCTTC
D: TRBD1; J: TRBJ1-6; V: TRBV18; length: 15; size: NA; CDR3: CASSPLTGGNSPLHF; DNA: TGTGCCAGCTCACCACTAACAGGGGGTAATTCACCCCTCCACTTT
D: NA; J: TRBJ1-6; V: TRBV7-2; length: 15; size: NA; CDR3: CASSSARGLDSPLHF; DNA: TGTGCCAGCAGCTCAGCCAGAGGGCTGGATTCACCCCTCCACTTT
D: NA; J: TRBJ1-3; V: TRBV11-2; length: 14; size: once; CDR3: CASSLERQGNTIYF; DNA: TGTGCCAGCAGCTTAGAACGGCAAGGAAACACCATATATTTT
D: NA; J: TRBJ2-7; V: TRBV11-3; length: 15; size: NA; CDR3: CASSFWTRRNYEQYF; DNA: TGTGCCAGCAGCTTCTGGACCAGGAGAAACTACGAGCAGTACTTC
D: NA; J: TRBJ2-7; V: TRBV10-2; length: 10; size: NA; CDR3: CASRDYEQYF; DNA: TGCGCCAGCAGGGACTACGAGCAGTACTTC
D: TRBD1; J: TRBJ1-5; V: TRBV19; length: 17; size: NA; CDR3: CASSRADDRGINQPQHF; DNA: TGTGCCAGTAGTAGGGCGGATGACAGGGGGATTAATCAGCCCCAGCATTTT
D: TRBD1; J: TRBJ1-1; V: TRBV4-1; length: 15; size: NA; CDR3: CASSQGQGFGTEAFF; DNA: TGCGCCAGCAGCCAGGGACAGGGTTTTGGCACTGAAGCTTTCTTT
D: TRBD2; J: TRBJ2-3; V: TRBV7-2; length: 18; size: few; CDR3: CASSLRLAGVGGTDTQYF; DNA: TGTGCCAGCAGCTTGAGACTAGCGGGGGTGGGAGGAACAGATACGCAGTATTTT
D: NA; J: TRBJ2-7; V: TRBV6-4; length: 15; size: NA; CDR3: CASSPGPTTSYEQYF; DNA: TGTGCCAGCAGTCCGGGACCCACTACTTCCTACGAGCAGTACTTC
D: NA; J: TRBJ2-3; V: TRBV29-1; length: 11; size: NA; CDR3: CSVESGDTQYF; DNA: TGCAGCGTTGAGTCGGGGGATACGCAGTATTTT
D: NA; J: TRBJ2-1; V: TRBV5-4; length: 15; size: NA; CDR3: CASSPRGGAYNEQFF; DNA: TGTGCCAGCAGCCCGAGGGGGGGGGCCTACAATGAGCAGTTCTTC